Each of the 24 T cell receptor beta chains below was sequenced from the same sample in a study of CD4 T cells in relation to SARS-CoV-2 and coronaviruses. Clones were sequenced by immunoSEQ multiplex PCR, and TCRdb holds only the in-frame ones, with some missing. The repertoire includes about 65,000 clones, around 87% of them detected once, and about 1.6% sits in the top ten. CD4+ T cells from unexposed donors were obtained before the COVID-19 pandemic (2011-2018). The sample comprised memory CD4+ T cells from PBMCs. The receptors were sampled from a human donor in good health.

The chain recombines TRBV24-1 with TRBJ1-5, with 8 nucleotides matching TRBD1. Germline loops: CDR1 KGHDR, CDR2 SFDVKD. V lost 5 bases to trimming and J lost 5 bases; unmatched junction nucleotides: 13. The CDR3 covers 17 residues. CDR3 protein: CATSAPAGQGADQPQHF. CDR3 in DNA: TGTGCCACCAGTGCCCCGGCAGGGCAGGGGGCGGATCAGCCCCAGCATTTT.

The chain carries TRBV5-1 and TRBJ1-4; TRBD1 aligns across 9 bases. The CDR3 sequence is 13 residues long. The J segment lost 8 bases and the V segment lost 4 bases, leaving 3 bases of the junction unmatched. Per the germline V gene, CDR1 is SGHRS and CDR2 is YFSETQ. The CDR3 protein is CASSTGQGEKLFF. The DNA for the CDR3 is TGCGCCAGCAGCACAGGACAGGGGGAAAAACTGTTTTTT.

The chain uses TRBV10-2 and TRBJ1-2; 8 bases match TRBD1. V lost 8 bases to trimming and J lost 4 bases; unmatched junction nucleotides: 6. From germline, CDR1 is WSHSY and CDR2 SAAADI. The CDR3 covers 13 residues. CDR3 DNA sequence: TGCGCCAGCCATGGACAGGGATCCTATGGCTACACCTTC. It specifies CASHGQGSYGYTF.

The chain links TRBV5-1 to TRBJ2-1; 7 nucleotides match TRBD2. The length of the CDR3 is 15 residues. Per germline, CDR1 SGHRS and CDR2 YFSETQ. V was clipped by 0 bases and J by 0 bases; unmatched bases: 0. The CDR3 nucleotides read TGCGCCAGCAGCTTGGGCGGGGGCTCCTACAATGAGCAGTTCTTC. Translated, it gives CASSLGGGSYNEQFF.

The CDR3 loop is CASSLLGGGLNEQFF. Written as DNA, the CDR3 is TGTGCCAGCAGCTTACTAGGAGGTGGCCTCAATGAGCAGTTCTTC. The chain employs TRBV7-2 and TRBJ2-1; tentatively, D is TRBD2 (5 bases). V was shortened by 2 bases and J by 6 bases, with 14 bases between the two germline ends. CDR3 length: 15 amino acids. The germline V gene has CDR1 SGHTA and CDR2 FQGNSA.

J is TRBJ1-6 and V is TRBV4-1, with 8 bases lining up with TRBD1. This CDR3 is 15 amino acids long. CDR1 is MGHRA, CDR2 YSYEKL, per germline. V trimming: 5 bases; J trimming: 7 bases; junction bases outside the gene matches: 7. The DNA for the CDR3 is TGCGCCAGCAGCTCCCGGACAGGGATGAATTCACCCCTCCACTTT. This translates into CASSSRTGMNSPLHF.

This rearrangement joins TRBV19 to TRBJ1-5; no clear D. The CDR3 spans 13 residues. Germline V gene sequence: CDR1 LNHDA, CDR2 SQIVND (reference sequence). Trimming removed 3 bases at V and 6 bases at J, with 9 bases between. The chain's CDR3 is CASSIGVGQPQHF. As DNA, the CDR3 is TGTGCCAGTAGTATTGGGGTCGGTCAGCCCCAGCATTTT.

The V gene is TRBV19, the J gene TRBJ1-1; D possibly corresponds to TRBD1 (5 bases). In germline, CDR1 is LNHDA, CDR2 SQIVND (reference sequence). Trimming stripped 5 bases from V and 5 bases from J, with 15 bases between. This CDR3 is built from 14 residues. CDR3 loop: CASSPQDLGTEAFF. CDR3 DNA: TGTGCCAGTAGTCCACAGGATTTAGGAACTGAAGCTTTCTTT.

This clone has only a few counts. This chain connects TRBV5-4 to TRBJ2-2, with TRBD1 matching 9 bases. This CDR3 has 16 residues. Germline trimming cut 0 bases from V and 0 bases from J; bases unmatched to any gene: 0. The germline gives CDR1 SGHNT, CDR2 YYREEE (reference sequence). CDR3 loop: CASSLGDRANTGELFF. The CDR3 DNA is TGTGCCAGCAGCTTGGGGGACAGGGCGAACACCGGGGAGCTGTTTTTT.

The chain uses TRBV6-5 and TRBJ1-1, with 8 bases aligning to TRBD1. In germline, CDR1 is MNHEY, CDR2 SVGAGI. The CDR3 has 12 residues. Trimming removed 9 bases from V and 7 bases from J; junction bases left unmatched: 7. CDR3 sequence (DNA): TGTGCCAGTCTCAGGGGGCCAAATGAAGCTTTCTTT. This encodes CASLRGPNEAFF.

The J gene is TRBJ2-1, the V gene TRBV11-2, with D possibly being TRBD1 (6 bases). This CDR3 is 13 amino acids long. Trimming removed 5 bases at V and 4 bases at J, with 9 bases between. Per germline, CDR1 SGHAT and CDR2 FQNNGV. This CDR3 reads CASSQGQYNEQFF. The CDR3 DNA follows: TGTGCCAGCAGCCAAGGACAGTACAATGAGCAGTTCTTC. The whole variable domain, remainder taken from reference TRBV11-2 and TRBJ2-1, is EAGVAQSPRYKIIEKRQSVAFWCNPISGHATLYWYQQILGQGPKLLIQFQNNGVVDDSQLPKDRFSAERLKGVDSTLKIQPAKLEDSAVYLCASSQGQYNEQFFGPGTRLTVL.

V usage is TRBV5-1 and J usage is TRBJ1-4; D gene unclear. The length of the CDR3 is 14 residues. The germline gives CDR1 SGHRS, CDR2 YFSETQ. The V end lost 4 bases, the J end lost 0 bases, and 7 bases lay between the germline ends. This chain's CDR3 is CASSDAATNEKLFF. CDR3 in DNA: TGCGCCAGCAGCGACGCTGCAACTAATGAAAAACTGTTTTTT.

The V gene is TRBV5-1, the J gene TRBJ1-5; D unclear. The CDR3 runs 13 residues. The V end lost 5 bases, the J end lost 5 bases, and 11 bases lay between the germline ends. Germline CDR1 and CDR2: SGHRS and YFSETQ. CDR3 region: CASRRPGHQPQHF. Written as DNA, the CDR3 is TGCGCCAGCAGGAGACCCGGTCATCAGCCCCAGCATTTT.

The rearrangement joins TRBV5-1 to TRBJ1-1, with D unresolved. Germline loops: CDR1 SGHRS, CDR2 YFSETQ. V shed 0 bases and J shed 1 base, with 10 bases lying between them. CDR3 length equals 15 residues. In DNA, the CDR3 is TGCGCCAGCAGCTTGGAGCCCTCTAAGAACACTGAAGCTTTCTTT. This translates into CASSLEPSKNTEAFF. The full variable domain, completed using reference TRBV5-1 and TRBJ1-1, is KAGVTQTPRYLIKTRGQQVTLSCSPISGHRSVSWYQQTPGQGLQFLFEYFSETQRNKGNFPGRFSGRQFSNSRSEMNVSTLELGDSALYLCASSLEPSKNTEAFFGQGTRLTVV.

This clone was recorded only once. This sample includes further DNA sequences coding for the same CDR3. The genes are TRBV20-1 and TRBJ1-2; no clear D. The germline V gene has CDR1 DFQATT and CDR2 SNEGSKA (reference sequence). V was trimmed by 3 bases and J by 4 bases, leaving 6 bases between them. The CDR3 is 11 amino acids. The CDR3 protein is CSASPGYGYTF. The CDR3 DNA sequence: TGCAGTGCTAGCCCTGGCTATGGCTACACCTTC.

The V call is TRBV6-6, the J call TRBJ2-5, with TRBD1 as a possible D gene (6 bases). The CDR3 extends over 14 amino acids. The ends were cut back, 2 bases at V and 2 bases at J, with 9 bases in the middle. Germline CDR1 and CDR2: MNHNY and SVGAGI (reference sequence). CDR3: CASSYGTGQETQYF. Here the CDR3 DNA reads TGTGCCAGCAGTTACGGCACAGGGCAAGAGACCCAGTACTTC.

The chain employs TRBV7-2 and TRBJ2-1; TRBD2 matches at 9 bases. With 5 bases clipped from V and 4 bases from J, the junction kept 9 bases outside the gene matches. CDR3 length: 16 residues. Germline CDR1 and CDR2: SGHTA and FQGNSA. CDR3: CASSPSLAGRYNEQFF. In DNA, the CDR3 is TGTGCCAGCAGCCCCTCCCTAGCGGGAAGATACAATGAGCAGTTCTTC.

CDR3 DNA sequence: TGTGCCAGCAGCTTAATAGGGACAGGGGCTGAAAAACTGTTTTTT. This codes for CASSLIGTGAEKLFF. V usage is TRBV11-2 and J usage is TRBJ1-4; TRBD1 matches 10 bases. V lost 2 bases to trimming and J lost 7 bases; unmatched junction nucleotides: 4. The CDR3 consists of 15 residues. Germline-derived CDR1 and CDR2 are SGHAT and FQNNGV. Full variable domain (outside the CDR3, taken from reference TRBV11-2 and TRBJ1-4): EAGVAQSPRYKIIEKRQSVAFWCNPISGHATLYWYQQILGQGPKLLIQFQNNGVVDDSQLPKDRFSAERLKGVDSTLKIQPAKLEDSAVYLCASSLIGTGAEKLFFGSGTQLSVL.

This clone was detected once. The chain recombines TRBV3-1 (or the pseudogene TRBV3-2) with TRBJ2-1; TRBD2 matches 10 bases. This CDR3 region has 14 residues. Germline-derived CDR1 and CDR2 are LGHDT and YNNKEL (reference sequence). Unmatched junction bases numbered 6, after V lost 4 bases and J lost 9 bases. CDR3 nucleotide sequence: TGTGCCAGCAGCCCCCAGACTAGCGGGTTTGAGCAGTTCTTC. Amino acids: CASSPQTSGFEQFF.

V and J are TRBV15 and TRBJ2-1; D possibly corresponds to TRBD2 (5 bases). This CDR3 is 17 amino acids long. The V gene's germline CDR1 is LNHNV and CDR2 YYDKDF (reference sequence). The ends were cut back, 0 bases at V and 2 bases at J, with 14 bases in the middle. The CDR3 region is CATSRDLRLGAYNEQFF. DNA for the CDR3: TGTGCCACCAGCAGAGATCTAAGGCTCGGGGCCTACAATGAGCAGTTCTTC.

The chain uses TRBV5-1 and TRBJ2-2; D is possibly TRBD1 or TRBD2 (6 bases each). Germline assignment: CDR1 SGHRS and CDR2 YFSETQ. The CDR3 is 14 amino acids. Trimming removed 1 base from V and 13 bases from J, with 17 bases in between. CDR3 bases: TGCGCCAGCAGCTTGAGCACGGCAGGGGACTTGCTGTTTTTT. This gives the protein CASSLSTAGDLLFF.

This chain connects TRBV2 to TRBJ2-3, with 10 bases fitting TRBD2. V dropped 8 bases and J dropped 5; count of bases not matched to a gene: 4. Germline V CDR1 and CDR2: SNHLY, FYNNEI. The CDR3 has 13 residues. This CDR3 is CASGPSGGDTQYF. The CDR3, as DNA: TGTGCCAGCGGGCCTAGCGGGGGAGATACGCAGTATTTT.

The chain carries TRBV5-5 and TRBJ1-2; D uncertain. V was pared by 3 bases and J by 6 bases, with 15 bases between. There are 14 residues in the CDR3. The germline CDR1 and CDR2 sequences are SGHKS and YYEKEE (reference sequence). The CDR3 is CASSSPAAHHGYTF. In nucleotides, the CDR3 is TGTGCCAGCAGCTCCCCCGCAGCACACCATGGCTACACCTTC.

The J gene is TRBJ2-3, the V gene TRBV11-3; unclear D gene. This CDR3 has 14 amino acids. Per the germline V gene, CDR1 is SGHNT and CDR2 is YENEEA. Trimming took 0 bases from V and 2 from J, leaving 6 bases between them. The CDR3 nucleotides read TGTGCCAGCAGCTTAGATTTGACCACAGATACGCAGTATTTT. Protein sequence: CASSLDLTTDTQYF.